The entry that follows covers one TCR beta chain sequence. The target antigen is unknown. These data are taken from a study of OX40 agonist ivuxolimab in advanced cancers. Study at large: Cohort: approximately 83% men, mean age around 60, aged roughly 23 to 79. Findings and caveats of the study: Those patients achieving a partial response at 0.1-3.0 mg/kg showed among the lowest clonal expansion. Relative to CD4+ cells, CD8+ T cells on average had more expanded clones.

J gave up 4 bases and V 7 bases, and 6 bases lay outside the gene matches. The CDR3 is 14 residues long. CDR1 MDHEN and CDR2 SYDVKM come from the germline V gene. TCRdb keeps only in-frame clones here, not all; method: immunoSEQ multiplex PCR. The sample lists 40,000 to 55,000 clones; about nine tenths were seen once. V gene TRBV28 combines with J gene TRBJ1-2, with 10 bases fitting TRBD1. The sequence was collected from an adult with an advanced solid tumor such as melanoma, head and neck, liver or kidney cancer. This specimen consisted of CD4+ or CD8+ T cells sorted from blood, obtained in a trial of the OX40 agonist ivuxolimab. CDR3 nucleotide sequence: TGTGCCAGCACCCCGACAGGGGGCGTCTATGGCTACACCTTC. Its translation is CASTPTGGVYGYTF.